This TCR beta chain was captured in a study of patients and donors after allogeneic stem cell transplantation. V was clipped by 6 bases and J by 6 bases, with 18 bases between them. The CDR3 loop spans 14 amino acids. CDR1 SNHLY and CDR2 FYNNEI come from the germline V gene. TCRdb processed the RT-PCR reads anew with MiXCR; each CDR3 protein has one entry. This table holds approximately 31,000 distinct CDR3 sequences, less than 45% found once. This clonotype turned up a few times. Sequencing was carried out using blood, either unsorted or a sorted T cell fraction (not recorded which). The rearrangement links TRBV2 to TRBJ2-7; a weak D match, TRBD1 (5 bases). The sequence was obtained from a human donor who was either an allogeneic HSCT recipient or a stem cell or donor lymphocyte infusion donor (not recorded which). It is not recorded whose cells these are; they may come from a transplant donor. CDR3 amino acids: CASRTLDSSTEQYF. In DNA, the CDR3 is TGTGCCAGCAGGACACTCGACAGTTCTACCGAGCAGTACTTC.